A single T cell receptor (beta chain) is shown here with its context. Its target is unknown. This specimen comes from a study of pediatric ulcerative colitis. Background on the study: Disease was pancolitis in more than five and left-sided in two, histology-confirmed.

Study-level findings and limits: In rectum, acute severe colitis had expanded clones and less diversity.

The table came from immunoSEQ multiplex PCR; TCRdb's copy has only in-frame clones and leaves some out. The repertoire consists of about 35,000 clones, with roughly 81% occurring once and the leading ten covering 0.8% to 1.1%. During colonoscopy, one to two rectal pinch biopsies were collected. Germline lookup yields CDR1 SGHAT and CDR2 FQDESV (reference sequence). This CDR3 has 16 residues. Trimming took 6 bases from V and 3 from J; bases not matched to a gene: 11. Material: gut tissue. The chain carries TRBV11-1 and TRBJ2-1, with TRBD1 matching 7 bases. This TCR was recovered from a boy younger than 18 with mild ulcerative colitis. The CDR3 loop reads CASRWTGTANYNEQFF. The CDR3 DNA reads TGTGCCAGCAGGTGGACCGGGACAGCCAACTACAATGAGCAGTTCTTC.